This entry is about one TCR beta chain. There is no known antigen for this receptor. No base qualities exist here, and no much larger clone lies one base off it. This sample is drawn from a study of OX40 agonist ivuxolimab in advanced cancers. General notes on the study: Ivuxolimab was a fully human IgG2 agonistic monoclonal antibody targeting the costimulatory receptor OX40 (CD134). The paper covers the monotherapy dose-escalation part of the phase I ivuxolimab trial, which included N ≈ 50 patients. Among the roughly 50 dose-escalation patients, about 19 had hepatocellular carcinoma, roughly 15 melanoma, 9 renal cell carcinoma and 9 head and neck cancer. Prior anti-PD-1, anti-PD-L1 or anti-CTLA-4 therapy was permitted, and checkpoint inhibitors had been received by approximately 39% of dose-escalation patients. Three dose-escalation patients achieved partial responses, one with hepatocellular carcinoma and two with cutaneous melanoma. Intravenous ivuxolimab was administered to patients every 2 weeks at six dose levels: 0.01, 0.1, 0.3, 1.5, 3 and 10 mg/kg. The point of sequencing TCRbeta in the periphery was to test whether ivuxolimab changed TCR sequence diversity and drove clonal T-cell expansion. In the dose-escalation cohort, 70% to 85% of patients were male, and the mean age was approximately 55 years, with a range of roughly 23 to 85. Overall results and qualifications from the work: In the 0.1-3.0 mg/kg groups, partial responders were among the patients with the lowest normalized peripheral clonal expansion, particularly in CD8+ T cells. Low levels of normalized T-cell clonal expansion were also seen in some nonresponding patients. At doses of 0.1 to 3.0 mg/kg, clonal expansion of both CD4+ and CD8+ blood T cells was observed from baseline to week 6. Which antigens the clonally expanded peripheral T cells were specific for was not determined. After ivuxolimab, CD8+ T cells had more expanded clones than CD4+ T cells on average.

Patients with a history of autoimmune disease or receiving systemic immunosuppression were excluded from the trial. Peripheral blood for TCR sequencing was collected from all dose cohorts at baseline, on cycle 4 day 1, and on cycle 7 day 1. The samples were drawn from a first-in-human, open-label, multicenter phase I dose-escalation trial of ivuxolimab. Adults with locally advanced or metastatic head and neck squamous cell, hepatocellular, melanoma or renal cell carcinoma were enrolled in the trial. CD4+ and CD8+ T cells were sorted separately from peripheral blood before TCR sequencing. Spanning cysteine to phenylalanine, the CDR3 consists of 15 amino acids. The sequence is cut down to CDR3 DNA, 45 bases in frame from base 1. Germline trimming amounts to 1 base on V and 5 bases on J, with 7 as the count of junction bases outside the gene matches. CDR1 and CDR2, per the germline V gene, are MNHNS and SASEGT.

Genomic DNA was isolated from the sorted cells so that the TCRbeta CDR3 region could be sequenced. The immunoSEQ Assay was used to sequence the TCRbeta CDR3 regions. The clones in this table, taken by TCRdb from immuneACCESS, are in-frame only. Not every clone is retained; where verified, under half of the shortfall comes from an unresolved V gene, and the cause of the rest is unknown. Present in this sample are around 68,000 clones, around 90% of which were seen just once. Of the sample, over 0.3% falls within the top ten clones. The sequence is built from TRBV6-1 and TRBJ1-1, with TRBD1 identical over 7 junction bases. The specimen comprised CD4+ or CD8+ T cells sorted from blood, sampled in a trial of the OX40 agonist ivuxolimab. The sequence was collected from an adult with an advanced solid tumor such as melanoma, head and neck, liver or kidney cancer. Here is the DNA: TGTGCCAGCAGTGAAGATCAGGCAGGGGGGACTGAAGCTTTCTTT. Translated, it gives CASSEDQAGGTEAFF.